Following are 10 T cell receptor beta chains from one sample sequenced in a study of blood T cell repertoires in COVID-19. Only in-frame clones appear in the TCRdb table, and some are missing; sequencing was by immunoSEQ multiplex PCR. The sample consists of 150,000 or so clones, about 80% of them appearing once. Specimen: peripheral blood. The receptor source for this set is a woman of 80 years or more with acute or convalescent COVID-19.

This chain connects TRBV18 to TRBJ2-6; TRBD2 might be the D (5 bases). Germline assignment: CDR1 KGHSH and CDR2 LQKENI. V lost 5 bases, J lost 3 bases, and 14 bases lay in between. The CDR3 loop spans 16 amino acids. CDR3 sequence (DNA): TGTGCCAGCTCATCCCTCCAGGCGGGTGGGGCCAACGTCCTGACTTTC. Protein sequence: CASSSLQAGGANVLTF.

The chain couples TRBV28 to TRBJ1-2, with D perhaps TRBD1 (5 bases). Germline CDR1 is MDHEN and CDR2 is SYDVKM. The V end lost 4 bases, the J end lost 2 bases, and 14 bases lay between the germline ends. The CDR3 spans 15 residues. In DNA, the CDR3 is TGTGCCAGCAGTTCCCCGGGGGAGGGAAACTATGGCTACACCTTC. Translation gives CASSSPGEGNYGYTF.

The J gene is TRBJ2-5, the V gene TRBV5-8; possibly TRBD1 for D (6 bases). Germline CDR1 reads SGHTS; CDR2 reads YDEGEE. The V and J ends lost 0 bases and 5 bases respectively, with 20 bases between them. This CDR3 is 17 amino acids long. The CDR3 sequence: CASSLGRTDPRMETQYF. CDR3 coding DNA: TGTGCCAGCAGCTTGGGGCGGACAGATCCCCGTATGGAGACCCAGTACTTC.

The rearrangement joins TRBV25-1 to TRBJ1-2; D unclear. Deletions cut 1 base from V and 4 bases from J, with 10 bases between. Germline CDR1 and CDR2: MGHDK and SYGVNS. This CDR3 has 14 amino acids. CDR3 DNA sequence: TGTGCCAGCAGTGAATCGGAGGGAGCCTATGGCTACACCTTC. Translated, it gives CASSESEGAYGYTF.

This clone was picked up a small number of times. This chain connects TRBV6-5 to TRBJ2-7, with D possibly TRBD1 on 5 matching bases. This CDR3 has 14 amino acids. Germline CDR1 reads MNHEY; CDR2 reads SVGAGI. Trimming shortened V by 6 bases and J by 4 bases, and 16 bases separated the two germline ends. As DNA, the CDR3 is TGTGCCAGCAGGGACGACAGCAATCCGTACGAGCAGTACTTC. It encodes CASRDDSNPYEQYF.

The chain has TRBV27 and TRBJ2-3, with TRBD2 matching 12 bases. The junction had 7 bases not matched to a gene; V was cut back by 0 bases and J by 6 bases. The CDR3 extends over 17 amino acids. Germline V gene sequence: CDR1 MNHEY, CDR2 SMNVEV (reference sequence). The CDR3 here is CASSLSTTSGSADTQYF. DNA of the CDR3: TGTGCCAGCAGTTTATCAACGACTAGCGGGAGTGCCGATACGCAGTATTTT.

The table lists this clone with a few counts. The chain uses TRBV6-4 and TRBJ1-2; no definite D call. Trimming cost V 5 bases and J 8 bases, with 15 bases left between them. The CDR3 spans 13 residues. CDR1 and CDR2 from the germline V gene are MRHNA and SNTAGT. CDR3 nucleotides: TGTGCCAGCAGTCCCGAGGTTAATCGCGGCTACACCTTC. This translates into CASSPEVNRGYTF.

The chain combines TRBV4-3 with TRBJ1-2, with D hard to call. The V end lost 0 bases, the J end lost 4 bases, and 9 bases lay between the germline ends. This CDR3 comprises 14 residues. In germline, CDR1 is LGHNA, CDR2 YSLEER. This CDR3 reads CASSQETNTYGYTF. The DNA of the CDR3 is TGCGCCAGCAGCCAAGAAACCAACACCTATGGCTACACCTTC.

The chain carries TRBV5-6 and TRBJ2-2; D is undetermined. The germline V gene encodes CDR1 SGHDT and CDR2 YYEEEE. The CDR3 sequence is 14 residues long. Trimming left V 2 bases short and J 5 bases short, with 10 bases between. CDR3 in DNA: TGTGCCAGCAGCTTTGGGCGCAGAACCGGGGAGCTGTTTTTT. Its protein is CASSFGRRTGELFF.

This clone was seen a single time. The J gene is TRBJ1-2, the V gene TRBV11-2, with TRBD1 identical over 9 bases. The germline CDR1 and CDR2 sequences are SGHAT and FQNNGV. With 4 bases clipped from V and 8 bases from J, the junction kept 8 bases outside the gene matches. CDR3 length: 14 residues. The CDR3 DNA reads TGTGCCAGCAGCTACGGGGACAGGGACAGAGGCTACACCTTC. It yields the protein CASSYGDRDRGYTF.